The 5 T cell receptor beta chains given below trace back to one sample, sequenced in a study of blood T cells in healthy people across ages. Combining a sample-barcoded 5' primer with a J-beta primer mix, a second PCR ran for roughly 6 to 12 cycles. TCRdb ran MiXCR on the 5' RACE reads and lists one entry per CDR3 protein. This sample carries around 500,000 distinct CDR3 sequences, around half of them seen once, and the ten largest clones take around 23%. Source material: blood. The source is a man at least 80 years old in good health.

This clonotype showed up just once. The V gene is TRBV29-1, the J gene TRBJ2-2; maybe TRBD1 (6 bases). Trimming took off 7 bases at V and 3 bases at J, with 15 bases between the two ends. The CDR3 totals 14 residues. In germline, CDR1 is SQVTM, CDR2 ANQGSEA. CDR3 in amino acids: CSAKGAGDTGELFF. The CDR3 nucleotides read TGCAGCGCCAAAGGGGCAGGGGACACCGGGGAGCTGTTTTTT.

The V and J genes are TRBV29-1 and TRBJ1-4; D uncertain. Trimming shortened V by 6 bases and J by 5 bases, and 19 bases separated the two germline ends. CDR3 length: 15 residues. From germline, CDR1 is SQVTM and CDR2 ANQGSEA. CDR3 sequence (DNA): TGCAGCGTCTCTGTTGGAGGCAGCTTAAATGAAAAACTGTTTTTT. Its protein is CSVSVGGSLNEKLFF.

This sequence joins TRBV29-1 and TRBJ1-4, with D unresolved. Germline V gene lookup returns CDR1 SQVTM and CDR2 ANQGSEA. Trimming took off 0 bases at V and 3 bases at J, with 5 bases between the two ends. The CDR3 spans 13 residues. CDR3: CSVEDLPNEKLFF. The CDR3 DNA follows: TGCAGCGTTGAAGACCTCCCTAATGAAAAACTGTTTTTT.

This clonotype showed up many times. The chain carries TRBV6-5 and TRBJ2-1; D ambiguous. V was pared by 5 bases and J by 2 bases, with 10 bases between. The CDR3 loop spans 14 amino acids. CDR1 is MNHEY, CDR2 SVGAGI, per germline. In DNA form, the CDR3 reads TGTGCCAGCAGTGCGGCGTACCCCTACAATGAGCAGTTCTTC. Amino acid sequence: CASSAAYPYNEQFF.

V and J are TRBV29-1 and TRBJ2-1; 9 bases are a match to TRBD1. Germline lookup yields CDR1 SQVTM and CDR2 ANQGSEA. The CDR3 is made up of 14 amino acids. The V segment lost 3 bases and the J segment 8 bases; nucleotides outside the gene matches: 8. CDR3 region: CSVDLGQGTHEQFF. The CDR3 nucleotides are TGCAGCGTTGATTTGGGACAGGGTACCCATGAGCAGTTCTTC.